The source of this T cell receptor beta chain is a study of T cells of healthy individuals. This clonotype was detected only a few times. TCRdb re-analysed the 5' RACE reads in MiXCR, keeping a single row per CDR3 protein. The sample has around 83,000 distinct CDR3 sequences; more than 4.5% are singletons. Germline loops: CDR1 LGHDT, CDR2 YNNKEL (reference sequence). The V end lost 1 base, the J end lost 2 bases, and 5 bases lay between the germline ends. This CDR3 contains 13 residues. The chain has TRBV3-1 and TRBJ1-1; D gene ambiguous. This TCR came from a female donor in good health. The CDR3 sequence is CASSQGANTEAFF. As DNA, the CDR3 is TGTGCCAGCAGCCAAGGTGCCAACACTGAAGCTTTCTTT.